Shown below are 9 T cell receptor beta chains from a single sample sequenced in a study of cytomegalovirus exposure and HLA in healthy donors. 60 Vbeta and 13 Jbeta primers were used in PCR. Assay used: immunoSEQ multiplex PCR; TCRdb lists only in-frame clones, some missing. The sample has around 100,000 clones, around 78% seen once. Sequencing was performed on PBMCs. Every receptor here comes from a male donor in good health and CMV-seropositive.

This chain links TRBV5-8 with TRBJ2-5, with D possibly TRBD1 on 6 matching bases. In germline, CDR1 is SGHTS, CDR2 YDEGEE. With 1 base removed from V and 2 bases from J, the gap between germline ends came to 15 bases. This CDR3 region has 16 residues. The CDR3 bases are TGTGCCAGCAGCTTGTTCTGGGGGCGCAGGCAAGAGACCCAGTACTTC. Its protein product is CASSLFWGRRQETQYF. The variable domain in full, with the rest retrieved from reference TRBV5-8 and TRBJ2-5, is EAGVTQSPTHLIKTRGQQATLRCSPISGHTSVYWYQQALGLGLQFLLWYDEGEERNRGNFPPRFSGRQFPNYSSELNVNALELEDSALYLCASSLFWGRRQETQYFGPGTRLLVL.

CDR3 nucleotide sequence: TGTGCCAGCAGTTTCGGTCGTTCCTCTGGAAACACCATATATTTT. Protein product: CASSFGRSSGNTIYF. The rearrangement joins TRBV28 to TRBJ1-3; no clear D gene. CDR1 and CDR2 from the germline V gene are MDHEN and SYDVKM. V was clipped by 3 bases and J by 0 bases, with 9 bases between them. The CDR3 consists of 15 residues.

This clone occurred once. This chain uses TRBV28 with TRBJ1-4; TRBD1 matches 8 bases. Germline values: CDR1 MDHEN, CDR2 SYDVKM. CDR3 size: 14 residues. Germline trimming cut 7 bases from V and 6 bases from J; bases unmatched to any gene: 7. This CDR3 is CASTQTGVDEKLFF. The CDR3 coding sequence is TGTGCCAGCACTCAGACAGGGGTGGATGAAAAACTGTTTTTT. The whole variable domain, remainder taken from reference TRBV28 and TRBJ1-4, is DVKVTQSSRYLVKRTGEKVFLECVQDMDHENMFWYRQDPGLGLRLIYFSYDVKMKEKGDIPEGYSVSREKKERFSLILESASTNQTSMYLCASTQTGVDEKLFFGSGTQLSVL.

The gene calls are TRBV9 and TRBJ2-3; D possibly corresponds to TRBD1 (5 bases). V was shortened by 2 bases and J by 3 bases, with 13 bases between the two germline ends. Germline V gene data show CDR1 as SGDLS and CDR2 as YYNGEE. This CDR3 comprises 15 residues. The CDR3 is CASSVQGFSTDTQYF. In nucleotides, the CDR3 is TGTGCCAGCAGCGTGCAGGGATTTTCGACAGATACGCAGTATTTT.

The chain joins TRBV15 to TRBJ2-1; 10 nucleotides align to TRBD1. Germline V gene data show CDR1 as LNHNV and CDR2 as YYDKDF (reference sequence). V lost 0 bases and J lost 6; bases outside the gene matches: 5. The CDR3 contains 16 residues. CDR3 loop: CATSRDKGQGRNEQFF. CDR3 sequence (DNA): TGTGCCACCAGCAGAGATAAGGGACAGGGGCGCAATGAGCAGTTCTTC.

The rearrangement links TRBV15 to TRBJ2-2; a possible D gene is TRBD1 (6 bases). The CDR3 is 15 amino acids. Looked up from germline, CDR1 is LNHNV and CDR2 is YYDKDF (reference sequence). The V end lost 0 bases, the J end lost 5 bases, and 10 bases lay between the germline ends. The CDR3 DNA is TGTGCCACCAGCAGAGACAGGGGTTTGACCGGGGAGCTGTTTTTT. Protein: CATSRDRGLTGELFF.

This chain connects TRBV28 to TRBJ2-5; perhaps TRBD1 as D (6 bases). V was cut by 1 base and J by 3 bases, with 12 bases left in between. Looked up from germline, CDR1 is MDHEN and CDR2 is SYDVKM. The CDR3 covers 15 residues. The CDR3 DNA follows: TGTGCCAGCAGTTTATTTGAACAGGGTAAAGAGACCCAGTACTTC. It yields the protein CASSLFEQGKETQYF.

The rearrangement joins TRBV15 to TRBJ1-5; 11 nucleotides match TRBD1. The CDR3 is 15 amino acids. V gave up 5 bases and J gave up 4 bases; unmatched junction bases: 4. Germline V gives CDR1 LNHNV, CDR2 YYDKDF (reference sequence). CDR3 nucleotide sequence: TGTGCCACCAGCTTAGGGACAGGGGGTAATCAGCCCCAGCATTTT. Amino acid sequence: CATSLGTGGNQPQHF.

Here the CDR3 DNA reads TGTGCCAGCTCACCACCGGCGGGGGCCTACGAGCAGTACTTC. This sequence encodes CASSPPAGAYEQYF. The chain has TRBV18 and TRBJ2-7, with 7 bases identical to TRBD2. The CDR3 length is 14 residues. Germline values: CDR1 KGHSH, CDR2 LQKENI. The junction had 1 base not matched to a gene; V was cut back by 0 bases and J by 2 bases.